Listed below are T cell receptor beta chains from one sample, sequenced in a study of graft-versus-host responses after intestinal transplantation. The table came from immunoSEQ multiplex PCR; TCRdb's copy has only in-frame clones and leaves some out. This sample has a few thousand clones, with about 81% found just once. Sequences were derived from ileum tissue, sampled 105 days after intestinal transplantation. The receptors originated from a human patient who received an intestinal transplant, so some T cells may come from the graft donor. Each CDR3 is given with its conserved first and last residue. D genes are given only for firm matches. Clone sizes are given selectively: once, few, many, or a class where the clone is expanded.

J: TRBJ2-5; size: .; length: 15; V: TRBV29-1; D: .; DNA: TGCAGCGTTGAAGGAGACAGGCCTACCCAAGAGACCCAGTACTTC; CDR3: CSVEGDRPTQETQYF
J: TRBJ2-1; size: few; length: 19; V: TRBV5-1; D: .; DNA: TGCGCCAGCAGCACCGGACTGACGACACTAGGAAGCTCCTACAATGAGCAGTTCTTC; CDR3: CASSTGLTTLGSSYNEQFF
J: TRBJ2-7; size: .; length: 14; V: TRBV4-2; D: TRBD2; DNA: TGTGCCAGCAGCACGACTAGCGCCTCCTACGAGCAGTACTTC; CDR3: CASSTTSASYEQYF
J: TRBJ1-1; size: .; length: 14; V: TRBV5-1; D: .; DNA: TGCGCCAGCAGCTTGGAGGGCCTTGAGACTGAAGCTTTCTTT; CDR3: CASSLEGLETEAFF
J: TRBJ2-3; size: .; length: 15; V: TRBV7-8; D: .; DNA: TGTGCCAGCGGTCGACCCGCTACTAGCACAGATACGCAGTATTTT; CDR3: CASGRPATSTDTQYF
J: TRBJ2-7; size: .; length: 12; V: TRBV30; D: .; DNA: TGTGCCTGGAGTGTTCATGCCTACGAGCAGTACTTC; CDR3: CAWSVHAYEQYF
J: TRBJ2-7; size: .; length: 17; V: TRBV12-5; D: .; DNA: TGTGCTAGTGGTTTGGAAACAGGCCGGGACACCGCCTACGAGCAGTACTTC; CDR3: CASGLETGRDTAYEQYF
J: TRBJ1-6; size: .; length: 15; V: TRBV4-2; D: TRBD1; DNA: TGTGCCAGCAGCCAACCTGACAGGGAAAATTCACCCCTCCACTTT; CDR3: CASSQPDRENSPLHF
J: TRBJ1-1; size: .; length: 14; V: TRBV5-4; D: .; DNA: TGTGCCAGCAGCTTGGAGCTGGGACACACTGAAGCTTTCTTT; CDR3: CASSLELGHTEAFF
J: TRBJ2-2; size: .; length: 17; V: TRBV5-1; D: TRBD2; DNA: TGCGCCAGCAGCTCGAATCGCGGGGGGGCCGTCACCGGGGAGCTGTTTTTT; CDR3: CASSSNRGGAVTGELFF
J: TRBJ1-4; size: .; length: 12; V: TRBV13; D: .; DNA: TGTGCCAGCAGCTTCGGGAGGGGTGGACTGTTTTTT; CDR3: CASSFGRGGLFF
J: TRBJ1-1; size: .; length: 16; V: TRBV4-1; D: .; DNA: TGCGCCAGCAGCGAGAGCGGCCCCTTCGGGGGCACTGAAGCTTTCTTT; CDR3: CASSESGPFGGTEAFF
J: TRBJ1-2; size: once; length: 13; V: TRBV5-1; D: .; DNA: TGCGCCAGCAGCTTGGGAACCGACTATGGCTACACCTTC; CDR3: CASSLGTDYGYTF
J: TRBJ1-2; size: .; length: 11; V: TRBV6-6; D: .; DNA: TGTGCCAGCAGTTACAACTATGGCTACACCTTC; CDR3: CASSYNYGYTF
J: TRBJ1-5; size: .; length: 14; V: TRBV6-1; D: .; DNA: TGTGCCAGCAGTGACTCGGGGGGCGGCCAGCCCCAGCATTTT; CDR3: CASSDSGGGQPQHF
J: TRBJ2-4; size: .; length: 13; V: TRBV19; D: .; DNA: TGTGCCAGTAGTATACAGGCCAAAAACATTCAGTACTTC; CDR3: CASSIQAKNIQYF
J: TRBJ2-7; size: .; length: 14; V: TRBV28; D: TRBD2; DNA: TGTGCCAGCAGTTTATTCCCTAGCGGGAGAGAGCAGTACTTC; CDR3: CASSLFPSGREQYF
J: TRBJ2-7; size: .; length: 14; V: TRBV5-1; D: TRBD1; DNA: TGCGCCAGCAGCACCGGACAGGGTCTCGACGAGCAGTACTTC; CDR3: CASSTGQGLDEQYF
J: TRBJ2-3; size: .; length: 15; V: TRBV6-5; D: .; DNA: TGTGCCAGCACCCCGGGACCGATAGGCACAGATACGCAGTATTTT; CDR3: CASTPGPIGTDTQYF
J: TRBJ2-5; size: once; length: 15; V: TRBV25-1; D: TRBD2; DNA: TGTGCCAGCAGTGATGCGGGAGGGCCGGAAGAGACCCAGTACTTC; CDR3: CASSDAGGPEETQYF
J: TRBJ2-5; size: .; length: 13; V: TRBV28; D: .; DNA: TGTGCCAGCAGTTTTTCCGGTCAAGAGACCCAGTACTTC; CDR3: CASSFSGQETQYF
J: TRBJ1-6; size: few; length: 14; V: TRBV5-1; D: .; DNA: TGCGCCAGCAGCCTGGGGGGGGATGGTTCACCCCTCCACTTT; CDR3: CASSLGGDGSPLHF
J: TRBJ2-3; size: .; length: 12; V: TRBV7-9; D: .; DNA: TGTGCCAGCAGCTTAGATTGGGATACGCAGTATTTT; CDR3: CASSLDWDTQYF
J: TRBJ1-5; size: .; length: 15; V: TRBV2; D: TRBD1; DNA: TGTGCCAGCAGTGCGGGACAGGGGGCCTTTCAGCCCCAGCATTTT; CDR3: CASSAGQGAFQPQHF
J: TRBJ1-2; size: .; length: 13; V: TRBV5-6; D: .; DNA: TGTGCCAGCAGCTTCTCCGGGGGCTGGGGCTACACCTTC; CDR3: CASSFSGGWGYTF